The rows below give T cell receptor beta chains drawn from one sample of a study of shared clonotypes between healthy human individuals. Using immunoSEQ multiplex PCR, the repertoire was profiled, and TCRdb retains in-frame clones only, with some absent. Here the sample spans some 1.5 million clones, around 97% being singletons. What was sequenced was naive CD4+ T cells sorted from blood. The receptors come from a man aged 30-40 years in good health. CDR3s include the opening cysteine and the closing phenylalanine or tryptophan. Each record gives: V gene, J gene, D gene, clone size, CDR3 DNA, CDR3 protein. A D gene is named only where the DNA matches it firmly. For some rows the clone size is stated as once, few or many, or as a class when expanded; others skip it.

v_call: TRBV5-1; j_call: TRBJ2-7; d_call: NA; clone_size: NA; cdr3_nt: TGCGCCAGCAGCAGAGGGAGTCCCTCCTACGAGCAGTACTTC; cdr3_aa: CASSRGSPSYEQYF
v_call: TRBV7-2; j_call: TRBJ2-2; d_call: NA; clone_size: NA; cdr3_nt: TGTGCCAGCAGTTCTCTTCACCGGAACACCGGGGAGCTGTTTTTT; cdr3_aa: CASSSLHRNTGELFF
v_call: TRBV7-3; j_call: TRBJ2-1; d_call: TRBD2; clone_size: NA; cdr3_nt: TGTGCCAGCAGCCAAATCTTCGGGAGGGCCACCATCCATGAGCAGTTCTTC; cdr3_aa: CASSQIFGRATIHEQFF
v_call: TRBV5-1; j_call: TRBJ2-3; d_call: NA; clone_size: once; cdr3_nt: TGCGCCAGCAGCTTCCAGGGGAGCACAGATACGCAGTATTTT; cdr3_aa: CASSFQGSTDTQYF
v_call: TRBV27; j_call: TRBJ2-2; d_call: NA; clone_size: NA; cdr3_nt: TGTGCCAGCAGTCTTACTATACCCGGGGAGCTGTTTTTT; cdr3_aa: CASSLTIPGELFF
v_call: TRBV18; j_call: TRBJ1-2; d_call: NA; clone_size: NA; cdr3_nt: TGTGCCAGCTCACCCCTGCCCGGTGAGCCCTATGGTGGCTACACCTTC; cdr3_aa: CASSPLPGEPYGGYTF
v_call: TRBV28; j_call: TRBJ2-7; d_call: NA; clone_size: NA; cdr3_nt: TGTGCCAGCAGTCCCCCGACAGGAGCGTATTCCTACGAGCAGTACTTC; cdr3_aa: CASSPPTGAYSYEQYF
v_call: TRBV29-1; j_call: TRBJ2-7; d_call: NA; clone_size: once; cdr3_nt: TGCAGCGTTGAAGACTTAGGGAATCCGTACGAGCAGTACTTC; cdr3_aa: CSVEDLGNPYEQYF
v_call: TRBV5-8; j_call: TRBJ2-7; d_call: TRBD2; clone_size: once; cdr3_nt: TGTGCCAGCACCGAACCGGGACTAGCGGGAGGAAGCTCCTACGAGCAGTACTTC; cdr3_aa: CASTEPGLAGGSSYEQYF
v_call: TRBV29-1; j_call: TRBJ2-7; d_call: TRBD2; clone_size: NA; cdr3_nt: TGCAGCGTTATGGGACTAGCGGGAGAGGTATCCTACGAGCAGTACTTC; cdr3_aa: CSVMGLAGEVSYEQYF
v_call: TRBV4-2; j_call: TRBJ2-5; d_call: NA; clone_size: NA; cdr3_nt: TGTGCCAGCAGCAGTAGCCCAAAAGAGACCCAGTACTTC; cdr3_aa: CASSSSPKETQYF
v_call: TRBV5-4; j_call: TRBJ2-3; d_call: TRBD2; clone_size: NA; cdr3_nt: TGTGCCAGCACCTTTCCTGCGGGAGGGGCAGATACGCAGTATTTT; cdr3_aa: CASTFPAGGADTQYF
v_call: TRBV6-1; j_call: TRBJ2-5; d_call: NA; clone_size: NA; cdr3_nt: TGTGCCAGCAGTTTATCAGGGGCAGAGACCCAGTACTTC; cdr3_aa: CASSLSGAETQYF
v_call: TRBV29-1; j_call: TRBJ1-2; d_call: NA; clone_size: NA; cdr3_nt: TGCAGCGTTGGTGGTGGGACGGGCAGATATGGCTACACCTTC; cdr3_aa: CSVGGGTGRYGYTF